These 29 T cell receptor beta chains were sequenced from one sample in a study of shared clonotypes between healthy human individuals. CD45RO-negative CD8 cells positively selected for CCR7 made up the naive population, which excluded terminally differentiated effector memory CD45RA+ cells. The table came from immunoSEQ multiplex PCR; TCRdb's copy has only in-frame clones and leaves some out. This sample has roughly 590,000 clones, with 95% found just once. The specimen was naive CD8+ T cells sorted from blood. These receptors came from a woman in her 30s in good health.

This chain uses TRBV28 with TRBJ2-1; D unclear. Germline V CDR1 and CDR2: MDHEN, SYDVKM. The length of the CDR3 is 11 residues. The ends were cut back, 4 bases at V and 5 bases at J, with 3 bases in the middle. As DNA, the CDR3 is TGTGCCAGCAGTTCTCACAATGAGCAGTTCTTC. Translated: CASSSHNEQFF. Drawing the rest from reference TRBV28 and TRBJ2-1, the complete variable domain is DVKVTQSSRYLVKRTGEKVFLECVQDMDHENMFWYRQDPGLGLRLIYFSYDVKMKEKGDIPEGYSVSREKKERFSLILESASTNQTSMYLCASSSHNEQFFGPGTRLTVL.

The rearrangement joins TRBV2 to TRBJ2-1; D is possibly TRBD2 (6 bases). The CDR3 contains 12 residues. The germline V gene encodes CDR1 SNHLY and CDR2 FYNNEI. The germline V and J ends were trimmed by 8 bases and 9 bases, with 14 bases remaining between them. In DNA, the CDR3 is TGTGCCAGCTTAACGGGAGCGGCTGAGCAGTTCTTC. It yields the protein CASLTGAAEQFF. The entire variable domain, with the rest obtained from reference TRBV2 and TRBJ2-1, is as follows: EPEVTQTPSHQVTQMGQEVILRCVPISNHLYFYWYRQILGQKVEFLVSFYNNEISEKSEIFDDQFSVERPDGSNFTLKIRSTKLEDSAMYFCASLTGAAEQFFGPGTRLTVL.

V and J are TRBV4-1 and TRBJ2-1, with 7 bases matching TRBD1. From germline, CDR1 is MGHRA and CDR2 YSYEKL. The J segment lost 4 bases and the V segment lost 4 bases, leaving 13 bases of the junction unmatched. There are 17 residues in the CDR3. The CDR3 DNA is TGCGCCAGCAGCCTCGACAGGGCAAATTTCCGTTACAATGAGCAGTTCTTC. It specifies CASSLDRANFRYNEQFF.

The rearrangement links TRBV6-6 to TRBJ1-5; D perhaps matches TRBD1 (5 bases). Germline V gene lookup returns CDR1 MNHNY and CDR2 SVGAGI (reference sequence). Between the trimmed V and J ends, which lost 2 bases and 3 bases, there was a span of 11 bases. CDR3 length: 15 residues. The CDR3, as DNA: TGTGCCAGCAGTTACCACAGGCTTTCCAATCAGCCCCAGCATTTT. It specifies CASSYHRLSNQPQHF.

This chain connects TRBV2 to TRBJ2-1, with TRBD2 identical over 8 bases. The CDR3 spans 15 residues. J was trimmed by 4 bases and V by 6 bases; bases with no gene match: 8. Germline-derived CDR1 and CDR2 are SNHLY and FYNNEI. This CDR3 reads CASRAGLAAYNEQFF. The CDR3 bases are TGTGCCAGCAGGGCCGGACTAGCCGCGTACAATGAGCAGTTCTTC.

DNA of the CDR3: TGTGCCAGCAGCCCCCTCGCGCGGGGGAACACTGAAGCTTTCTTT. Its translation: CASSPLARGNTEAFF. The chain is built from TRBV9 and TRBJ1-1; no firm D call. The CDR3 contains 15 residues. Germline CDR1 and CDR2: SGDLS and YYNGEE. The V and J ends lost 4 bases and 1 base respectively, with 14 bases between them.

The genes are TRBV9 and TRBJ2-3, with D possibly matching TRBD1 (6 bases). Germline values: CDR1 SGDLS, CDR2 YYNGEE. V lost 4 bases and J 1 base, leaving 13 bases between the germline ends. The CDR3 consists of 15 residues. The CDR3: CASSREGHRTDTQYF. CDR3 nucleotides: TGTGCCAGCAGCCGCGAGGGACATCGCACAGATACGCAGTATTTT.

This chain links TRBV4-1 with TRBJ1-5, with unresolved D. Per the germline V gene, CDR1 is MGHRA and CDR2 is YSYEKL. The CDR3 has 15 residues. Trimming left V 0 bases short and J 9 bases short, with 15 bases between. The CDR3 reads CASSQEFGDSRPQHF. The CDR3 coding sequence is TGCGCCAGCAGCCAAGAATTCGGGGATTCACGGCCCCAGCATTTT.

The chain is built from TRBV6-7 and TRBJ1-4; 9 bases are shared with TRBD1. TRBV6-7 is classed as an ORF, of uncertain function. Trimming took 0 bases from V and 12 from J; bases not matched to a gene: 11. This CDR3 is 16 amino acids long. CDR3 in amino acids: CASSYSFNGTGSELFF. In DNA form, the CDR3 reads TGTGCCAGCAGTTACTCCTTTAACGGGACAGGGAGTGAACTGTTTTTT.

The J gene is TRBJ2-7, the V gene TRBV28; D not resolved. Germline V gene sequence: CDR1 MDHEN, CDR2 SYDVKM. Trimming removed 3 bases from V and 2 bases from J, with 11 bases in between. This CDR3 contains 14 residues. Here the CDR3 DNA reads TGTGCCAGCAGTTTTGGCACCCACACCTACGAGCAGTACTTC. Encoded protein: CASSFGTHTYEQYF.

The V and J genes are TRBV13 and TRBJ1-2, with a weak D call TRBD1 (5 bases). The germline CDR1 and CDR2 sequences are PRHDT and FYEKMQ (reference sequence). This CDR3 has 15 residues. Trimming took off 3 bases at V and 7 bases at J, with 18 bases between the two ends. CDR3 sequence: CASSFRDLSLSGYTF. The CDR3 bases are TGTGCCAGCAGCTTCCGGGACCTAAGTCTTTCTGGCTACACCTTC.

This sequence joins TRBV4-1 and TRBJ2-1; D uncertain. The CDR3 extends over 14 amino acids. Between the trimmed V and J ends, which lost 5 bases and 7 bases, there was a span of 15 bases. Germline V gene data show CDR1 as MGHRA and CDR2 as YSYEKL. CDR3 coding DNA: TGCGCCAGCAGCGACCGTCGGCGCAATAATGAGCAGTTCTTC. Protein sequence: CASSDRRRNNEQFF.

This clone has a single count. V usage is TRBV28 and J usage is TRBJ2-6, with D unclear. V was cut by 8 bases and J by 0 bases, with 11 bases left in between. CDR1 and CDR2 from the germline V gene are MDHEN and SYDVKM. The CDR3 runs 15 residues. The CDR3 here is CASRAADSGANVLTF. The CDR3 nucleotides read TGTGCCAGCCGGGCTGCCGACTCTGGGGCCAACGTCCTGACTTTC. Using reference TRBV28 and TRBJ2-6 for the parts outside the CDR3, the full variable domain is DVKVTQSSRYLVKRTGEKVFLECVQDMDHENMFWYRQDPGLGLRLIYFSYDVKMKEKGDIPEGYSVSREKKERFSLILESASTNQTSMYLCASRAADSGANVLTFGAGSRLTVL.

This rearrangement joins TRBV6-9 to TRBJ2-7, with a possible D match to TRBD2 (6 bases). V was clipped by 8 bases and J by 6 bases, with 14 bases between them. This CDR3 has 12 residues. Germline values: CDR1 MNHGY, CDR2 SVAAGI. In DNA form, the CDR3 reads TGTGCCAGCGGACCATTCGGGGGCGAGCAGTACTTC. It codes for CASGPFGGEQYF.

This sequence joins TRBV28 and TRBJ2-1; 9 bases align to TRBD1. Germline V CDR1 and CDR2: MDHEN, SYDVKM. The CDR3 loop spans 14 amino acids. V shed 4 bases and J 9 bases; nucleotides not matched to a gene: 7. The CDR3 DNA is TGTGCCAGCAGTTCCACAGGGGGCTTGGGTGAGCAGTTCTTC. This translates into CASSSTGGLGEQFF.

This clone was seen just once. The chain recombines TRBV7-9 with TRBJ2-3; D remains ambiguous. V lost 5 bases, J lost 3 bases, and 15 bases lay in between. The CDR3 runs to 15 residues. Germline V gene data show CDR1 as SEHNR and CDR2 as FQNEAQ (reference sequence). In DNA, the CDR3 is TGTGCCAGCAGCAAATTAGCCGGCAGGACAGATACGCAGTATTTT. It codes for CASSKLAGRTDTQYF.

The chain is built from TRBV15 and TRBJ2-2; D is uncertain. Deletions cut 1 base from V and 6 bases from J, with 6 bases between. The length of the CDR3 is 13 residues. Germline V gene lookup returns CDR1 LNHNV and CDR2 YYDKDF (reference sequence). CDR3 DNA: TGTGCCACCAGCAGAGGAAAACCCGGGGAGCTGTTTTTT. Protein sequence: CATSRGKPGELFF.

The chain has TRBV2 and TRBJ2-7, with TRBD2 identical over 8 bases. The trim removed 5 bases at V and 3 bases at J, leaving 6 bases unmatched. The CDR3 totals 14 residues. Germline CDR1 and CDR2: SNHLY and FYNNEI. The chain's CDR3 is CASSQGLVGYEQYF. Written as DNA, the CDR3 is TGTGCCAGCAGTCAGGGACTAGTTGGCTACGAGCAGTACTTC.

This chain links TRBV27 with TRBJ2-1; TRBD2 aligns across 14 bases. J gave up 3 bases and V 4 bases, and 8 bases lay outside the gene matches. The CDR3 totals 18 residues. Germline lookup yields CDR1 MNHEY and CDR2 SMNVEV (reference sequence). The CDR3 nucleotides are TGTGCCAGCAGTTCCCCGACTAGCGGGAGGGCCCTCTACAATGAGCAGTTCTTC. Protein sequence: CASSSPTSGRALYNEQFF.

DNA for the CDR3: TGTGCCAGCAGTTACGACAGGGCCAACTACGAGCAGTACTTC. Its protein is CASSYDRANYEQYF. The chain is built from TRBV6-5 and TRBJ2-7; 7 nucleotides align to TRBD1. Trimming removed 2 bases from V and 3 bases from J; junction bases left unmatched: 4. Per the germline V gene, CDR1 is MNHEY and CDR2 is SVGAGI. The CDR3 is 14 residues long.

The gene calls are TRBV7-8 and TRBJ2-7; D possibly matches TRBD1 or TRBD2 (6 bases each). CDR1 is SGHVS, CDR2 FQNEAQ, per germline. Trimming cost V 3 bases and J 5 bases, with 17 bases left between them. The CDR3 extends over 15 amino acids. The CDR3 nucleotides read TGTGCCAGCAGCTTTTTCACTAGCAGGGGTGACGAGCAGTACTTC. Translated: CASSFFTSRGDEQYF.

The chain couples TRBV6-1 to TRBJ2-1; D is perhaps TRBD2 (5 bases). The germline gives CDR1 MNHNS, CDR2 SASEGT. V shed 1 base and J shed 6 bases, with 13 bases lying between them. The CDR3 totals 15 residues. The CDR3: CASSEVTRALNEQFF. The CDR3 DNA reads as TGTGCCAGCAGTGAAGTAACTAGGGCTCTCAATGAGCAGTTCTTC.

This chain joins TRBV2 and TRBJ1-4; a weak D match, TRBD1 (5 bases). Germline CDR1 reads SNHLY; CDR2 reads FYNNEI. The CDR3 is 12 amino acids. The V end lost 9 bases, the J end lost 6 bases, and 11 bases lay between the germline ends. The CDR3 region is CASKTGDEKLFF. The CDR3 DNA reads as TGTGCCAGTAAAACAGGAGATGAAAAACTGTTTTTT.

The CDR3 DNA sequence: TGTGCCAGCAGTGAGCAGCCCCACTCCTTTGGAAACCCGTACGAGCAGTACTTC. Protein product: CASSEQPHSFGNPYEQYF. V usage is TRBV27 and J usage is TRBJ2-7; D is undetermined. This CDR3 has 18 amino acids. The V end was cut by 5 bases, the J end by 4 bases, with 27 bases between. In germline, CDR1 is MNHEY, CDR2 SMNVEV (reference sequence).

This clone has a single count. V usage is TRBV6-6 and J usage is TRBJ1-2; no definite D call. V was shortened by 0 bases and J by 3 bases, with 5 bases between the two germline ends. The germline CDR1 and CDR2 sequences are MNHNY and SVGAGI (reference sequence). The CDR3 is made up of 13 amino acids. CDR3 amino acids: CASSYSADYGYTF. For the CDR3, the DNA is TGTGCCAGCAGTTACTCCGCGGACTATGGCTACACCTTC.

This chain joins TRBV29-1 and TRBJ2-4; 7 nucleotides align to TRBD2. V lost 1 base and J lost 0; bases outside the gene matches: 12. The CDR3 extends over 18 amino acids. Germline loops: CDR1 SQVTM, CDR2 ANQGSEA. CDR3 residues: CSVEVLADSPLAKNIQYF. Here the CDR3 DNA reads TGCAGCGTTGAAGTGCTAGCGGATAGCCCCCTAGCCAAAAACATTCAGTACTTC.

The V and J genes are TRBV11-2 and TRBJ2-2; D not certain. V dropped 2 bases and J dropped 8 bases, with 12 bases sitting between them. The CDR3 runs to 14 residues. Germline-derived CDR1 and CDR2 are SGHAT and FQNNGV. CDR3 nucleotide sequence: TGTGCCAGCAGCTTAATTAAAGATTTTGGGGAGCTGTTTTTT. Its translation is CASSLIKDFGELFF.

The chain carries TRBV5-5 and TRBJ1-1; no clear D gene. Trimming cost V 0 bases and J 3 bases, with 9 bases left between them. The CDR3 runs 14 residues. Per germline, CDR1 SGHKS and CDR2 YYEKEE (reference sequence). CDR3 region: CASSLAARDTEAFF. CDR3 bases: TGTGCCAGCAGCTTGGCCGCGAGAGACACTGAAGCTTTCTTT. The whole variable domain, filled in from reference TRBV5-5 and TRBJ1-1, reads DAGVTQSPTHLIKTRGQQVTLRCSPISGHKSVSWYQQVLGQGPQFIFQYYEKEERGRGNFPDRFSARQFPNYSSELNVNALLLGDSALYLCASSLAARDTEAFFGQGTRLTVV.

V and J are TRBV29-1 and TRBJ2-1; D is unclear. The V end lost 0 bases, the J end lost 6 bases, and 6 bases lay between the germline ends. CDR1 and CDR2 from the germline V gene are SQVTM and ANQGSEA. CDR3 length: 12 residues. The CDR3 sequence: CSVEDTSNEQFF. The CDR3 DNA reads as TGCAGCGTTGAAGATACCAGCAATGAGCAGTTCTTC.